This TCR beta chain is from a study of prognosis after radiotherapy for stage I lung cancer. Across the whole study: Non-small cell lung cancer patients were all deemed medically inoperable.

Multiplex PCR in two rounds served to amplify TCR beta CDR3 from genomic DNA. For every TRBV and TRBJ gene, a specific primer was used in first-round PCR. TCRdb passed the multiplex PCR reads through MiXCR, listing each CDR3 protein once. The sample records around 30,000 distinct CDR3 sequences, 25% to 40% being singletons. This CDR3 spans 13 amino acids. Trimming removed 11 bases at V and 1 base at J, with 14 bases between. CDR1 and CDR2 from the germline V gene are MNHNY and SVGAGI (reference sequence). Notes on this clonotype: A far larger clone is one nucleotide away, so this likely arose from a read error.

The chain carries TRBV6-6 and TRBJ1-2, with D unclear. The sequencing here drew on PBMCs, taken before or after stereotactic body radiation therapy (not recorded which). The sequence was collected from a donor aged 50 or older with non-small cell lung cancer. The CDR3 spells CALSTVVNYGYTF. CDR3 in DNA: TGTGCCCTAAGTACAGTGGTTAACTATGGCTACACCTTC.